This T cell receptor beta chain was captured by sequencing in a study of blood T cell repertoires in COVID-19. The CDR3 totals 15 residues. Germline values: CDR1 WNHNN, CDR2 SYGVQD (reference sequence). V dropped 3 bases and J dropped 8 bases, with 19 bases sitting between them. Those who participated ranged in age from about 18 to 89 years and resided in about 24 US areas. Cohorts were determined from participant-reported clinical history. The repertoire was sequenced with immunoSEQ multiplex PCR; TCRdb's copy has only in-frame clones and lacks some. The sample holds 300,000 to 500,000 clones, approximately 90% seen once.

The sample was PBMCs or T cells enriched from blood (not recorded which). The chain uses TRBV10-1 and TRBJ1-2; D is unclear. The receptor was isolated from a woman in her twenties or thirties with acute COVID-19. The CDR3 DNA is TGCGCCAGCAGTGATACCCGGATAGCCCCTAGAGGCTACACCTTC. This sequence encodes CASSDTRIAPRGYTF.